The 19 T cell receptor beta chains below come from one sample, sequenced in a study of blood T cell repertoires in COVID-19 (dated by TCRdb to between 2020 and 2021). Libraries were built with the immunoSEQ multiplex PCR assay. In its TCRdb copy, this immuneACCESS table keeps in-frame sequences only and misses some clones. Where compared with another copy, unresolved V genes explain less than half of these, and the others have no known cause. For this sample there are 110,000 to 150,000 clones; about four fifths appear just once. Clones ranked in the top ten supply about 1.5% of the sample. Sequencing input: PBMCs or T cells enriched from blood (not recorded which). These receptors were taken from a woman under 30 who had been exposed to COVID-19.

This chain links TRBV5-6 with TRBJ2-3; 10 bases are a match to TRBD1. This CDR3 region has 16 residues. V gave up 3 bases and J gave up 2 bases; unmatched junction bases: 6. The germline V gene has CDR1 SGHDT and CDR2 YYEEEE. The CDR3 DNA reads as TGTGCCAGCAGCTCCCCGGACAGGGGGGTCACAGATACGCAGTATTTT. Amino acids: CASSSPDRGVTDTQYF.

A note on this clone: The junction departs from the called germline gene at one end, perhaps through a read error. CDR3 in DNA: TGTGCCAGCAGCCAAGGAGACTCCGACAATGAGCAGTTCTTC. This sequence encodes CASSQGDSDNEQFF. The V gene is TRBV4-2, the J gene TRBJ2-1; D remains ambiguous. Germline values: CDR1 LGHNA, CDR2 YNFKEQ. This CDR3 is built from 14 residues.

The chain employs TRBV11-2 and TRBJ1-4; D might be TRBD1 (6 bases). Trimming left V 5 bases short and J 8 bases short, with 15 bases between. This CDR3 spans 14 amino acids. CDR1 and CDR2 (germline): SGHAT, FQNNGV. Written as DNA, the CDR3 is TGTGCCAGCAGCCCGATACAGGGTGGGGAAAAACTGTTTTTT. It codes for CASSPIQGGEKLFF. Variable domain in full (rest from reference TRBV11-2 and TRBJ1-4): EAGVAQSPRYKIIEKRQSVAFWCNPISGHATLYWYQQILGQGPKLLIQFQNNGVVDDSQLPKDRFSAERLKGVDSTLKIQPAKLEDSAVYLCASSPIQGGEKLFFGSGTQLSVL.

The sample holds one count of this clone. The chain couples TRBV29-1 to TRBJ2-2; 9 nucleotides match TRBD2. Germline CDR1 reads SQVTM; CDR2 reads ANQGSEA. The CDR3 sequence is 15 residues long. V shed 5 bases and J 4 bases; nucleotides not matched to a gene: 8. The CDR3 bases are TGCAGCGTTAGGGCTAGCGGGACGGGCACCGGGGAGCTGTTTTTT. This encodes CSVRASGTGTGELFF.

This chain joins TRBV14 and TRBJ2-1, with TRBD2 identical over 10 bases. Germline V gives CDR1 SGHDN, CDR2 FVKESK. This CDR3 contains 18 residues. V trimming: 4 bases; J trimming: 10 bases; junction bases outside the gene matches: 19. The CDR3 DNA sequence: TGTGCCAGCAGCCTGGAGAGCCTTAGCGGGAGGTACCTCTCGGAGCAGTTCTTC. Translating it yields CASSLESLSGRYLSEQFF. The entire variable domain, with the rest obtained from reference TRBV14 and TRBJ2-1, is as follows: EAGVTQFPSHSVIEKGQTVTLRCDPISGHDNLYWYRRVMGKEIKFLLHFVKESKQDESGMPNNRFLAERTGGTYSTLKVQPAELEDSGVYFCASSLESLSGRYLSEQFFGPGTRLTVL.

The chain links TRBV11-2 to TRBJ2-2; D gene ambiguous. The V and J ends lost 1 base and 0 bases respectively, with 6 bases between them. Per germline, CDR1 SGHAT and CDR2 FQNNGV. The CDR3 has 15 residues. The chain's CDR3 is CASSLALSNTGELFF. CDR3 bases: TGTGCCAGCAGCTTAGCCCTATCGAACACCGGGGAGCTGTTTTTT.

The chain joins TRBV2 to TRBJ2-6, with 15 bases fitting TRBD2. Per the germline V gene, CDR1 is SNHLY and CDR2 is FYNNEI. Losses at the gene ends were 8 bases for V and 4 bases for J; bases not matched to a gene: 9. This CDR3 spans 18 amino acids. CDR3 protein: CASVWTSGRVLGANVLTF. In DNA form, the CDR3 reads TGTGCCAGCGTCTGGACTAGCGGGAGGGTGTTGGGGGCCAACGTCCTGACTTTC.

The genes are TRBV28 and TRBJ2-3; D gene unclear. CDR3 length: 13 residues. Germline V lookup: CDR1 MDHEN, CDR2 SYDVKM. V gave up 5 bases and J gave up 0 bases, with 6 bases separating them. The CDR3: CASSTPSTDTQYF. The CDR3, as DNA: TGTGCCAGCAGTACACCTAGCACAGATACGCAGTATTTT.

The V call is TRBV5-1, the J call TRBJ2-7, with 9 nucleotides matching TRBD1. J lost 5 bases, V lost 4 bases, and 7 bases had no gene match. Germline CDR1 reads SGHRS; CDR2 reads YFSETQ. This CDR3 is 14 amino acids long. The CDR3 region has the DNA TGCGCCAGCAGCCCCGGACAGGGGTCCCACGAGCAGTACTTC. Protein product: CASSPGQGSHEQYF.

V gene TRBV6-5 combines with J gene TRBJ1-5; possible D gene TRBD1, 6 bases. Germline V gene data show CDR1 as MNHEY and CDR2 as SVGAGI. V gave up 5 bases and J gave up 6 bases, with 14 bases separating them. This CDR3 has 14 residues. The CDR3 loop is CASSRRQVSQPQHF. In DNA, the CDR3 is TGTGCCAGCAGTAGAAGACAGGTTTCTCAGCCCCAGCATTTT.

This chain uses TRBV30 with TRBJ1-6; D might be TRBD1 (5 bases). Germline V gives CDR1 GTSNPN, CDR2 SVGIG (reference sequence). The CDR3 runs 15 residues. Trimming cost V 7 bases and J 5 bases, with 18 bases left between them. The CDR3 spells CAFRRGRANNSPLHF. CDR3 coding DNA: TGTGCCTTCCGCCGGGGGAGGGCTAATAATTCACCCCTCCACTTT.

The chain has TRBV30 and TRBJ1-1; D gene unclear. Trimming removed 0 bases at V and 2 bases at J, with 7 bases between. CDR1 and CDR2 (germline): GTSNPN, SVGIG (reference sequence). The CDR3 contains 13 residues. CDR3 DNA: TGTGCCTGGAGTGTACTCTCCAACACTGAAGCTTTCTTT. Translating it yields CAWSVLSNTEAFF.

This chain links TRBV12-5 with TRBJ1-2; 7 nucleotides line up with TRBD1. In germline, CDR1 is LGHNT, CDR2 FRNRAP. This CDR3 contains 13 residues. The J segment lost 5 bases and the V segment lost 6 bases, leaving 6 bases of the junction unmatched. In DNA form, the CDR3 reads TGTGCTAGTGGGTCAGGACAGGAGTATGGCTACACCTTC. This codes for CASGSGQEYGYTF.

The V gene is TRBV5-1, the J gene TRBJ1-1; 9 nucleotides align to TRBD1. Germline loops: CDR1 SGHRS, CDR2 YFSETQ. The CDR3 has 17 amino acids. J gave up 1 base and V 4 bases, and 11 bases lay outside the gene matches. The CDR3 protein is CASSPTGGHWRNTEAFF. The CDR3 DNA sequence: TGCGCCAGCAGCCCCACAGGGGGCCATTGGAGGAACACTGAAGCTTTCTTT.

J is TRBJ2-1 and V is TRBV4-3; 11 bases fit TRBD2. This CDR3 comprises 16 residues. The germline CDR1 and CDR2 sequences are LGHNA and YSLEER. The V and J ends lost 1 base and 5 bases, in that order; junction bases with no gene match: 4. The CDR3 DNA reads as TGCGCCAGCAGCCAAGTAGCGGGAGGGAATGACAATGAGCAGTTCTTC. The encoded protein is CASSQVAGGNDNEQFF.

V gene TRBV2 combines with J gene TRBJ2-1; 12 positions match TRBD2. This CDR3 contains 18 residues. Looked up from germline, CDR1 is SNHLY and CDR2 is FYNNEI. Trimming took 6 bases from V and 6 from J; bases not matched to a gene: 15. Written as DNA, the CDR3 is TGTGCCAGCAGACATCGACTAGCGGGAGACGGAGGCGGCAATGAGCAGTTCTTC. Its translation: CASRHRLAGDGGGNEQFF.

The DNA of the CDR3 is TGTGCCAGCTCACTGGGACAGGGTGAAAAACTGTTTTTT. Protein sequence: CASSLGQGEKLFF. The chain uses TRBV18 and TRBJ1-4; 9 nucleotides align to TRBD1. CDR1 is KGHSH, CDR2 LQKENI, per germline. The J segment lost 7 bases and the V segment lost 4 bases, leaving 1 base of the junction unmatched. The CDR3 is made up of 13 amino acids.

V and J are TRBV27 and TRBJ1-5; the D is unclear. The germline gives CDR1 MNHEY, CDR2 SMNVEV (reference sequence). V lost 0 bases and J 4 bases, leaving 7 bases between the germline ends. This CDR3 has 14 residues. This CDR3 is CASSLSTGNQPQHF. The CDR3 DNA sequence: TGTGCCAGCAGTTTATCGACCGGGAATCAGCCCCAGCATTTT.

This clone appeared a single time. The chain uses TRBV3-1 (or the pseudogene TRBV3-2) and TRBJ2-6; 8 positions agree with TRBD1. Germline CDR1 LGHDT, CDR2 YNNKEL (reference sequence). The CDR3 consists of 18 residues. Germline trimming cut 4 bases from V and 0 bases from J; bases unmatched to any gene: 8. Here the CDR3 reads CASSRQGSMVSGANVLTF. In nucleotides, the CDR3 is TGTGCCAGCAGCCGACAGGGGAGCATGGTCTCTGGGGCCAACGTCCTGACTTTC.